This passage covers 18 T cell receptor beta chains from one sample sequenced in a study of neurological immune-mediated disorders. TCRdb re-derived calls from the 5' RACE reads in MiXCR, one entry per CDR3 protein. The table has almost 85,000 distinct CDR3 sequences, 2.5% to 3% seen once. The material sequenced was PBMCs. Receptors were obtained from a woman aged 30 to 39 with multiple sclerosis.

In its sample, this clonotype was seen many times. The chain joins TRBV20-1 to TRBJ2-3, with D unclear. CDR3 length equals 15 residues. Germline V lookup: CDR1 DFQATT, CDR2 SNEGSKA (reference sequence). Trimming shortened V by 1 base and J by 0 bases, and 11 bases separated the two germline ends. The CDR3 loop is CSARAARSSTDTQYF. The CDR3 bases are TGCAGTGCTAGAGCGGCGCGGTCTAGCACAGATACGCAGTATTTT.

This clonotype was counted at least ten times. V is TRBV5-1 and J is TRBJ2-3; D is unclear. V was trimmed by 0 bases and J by 5 bases, leaving 10 bases between them. Germline CDR1 is SGHRS and CDR2 is YFSETQ. This CDR3 comprises 14 residues. DNA of the CDR3: TGCGCCAGCAGCTTGGAGTCGGCCAAAGATACGCAGTATTTT. Translation: CASSLESAKDTQYF.

In this sample, this clonotype turned up many times. V gene TRBV7-2 combines with J gene TRBJ2-1; the D call may be TRBD1 or TRBD2 (5 bases each). The V gene lost 0 bases and the J gene lost 4 bases, with 10 bases spanning the gap. The CDR3 is 15 residues long. Germline loops: CDR1 SGHTA, CDR2 FQGNSA. CDR3: CASSLAAGSYNEQFF. The CDR3 DNA is TGTGCCAGCAGCTTAGCGGCAGGGAGTTACAATGAGCAGTTCTTC.

At least ten counts were recorded for this clonotype. The rearrangement links TRBV5-1 to TRBJ1-4; perhaps TRBD1 as D (5 bases). Deletions cut 4 bases from V and 7 bases from J, with 17 bases between. The CDR3 length is 15 residues. Germline CDR1 and CDR2: SGHRS and YFSETQ. CDR3 sequence reads: CASSREGDLGEKLFF. The CDR3 DNA follows: TGCGCCAGCAGCCGGGAAGGGGACTTGGGTGAAAAACTGTTTTTT.

In its sample, this clonotype was seen many times. The rearrangement links TRBV20-1 to TRBJ2-1; D might be TRBD2 (6 bases). Trimming took off 3 bases at V and 5 bases at J, with 8 bases between the two ends. This CDR3 comprises 12 residues. CDR1 and CDR2 (germline): DFQATT, SNEGSKA (reference sequence). The CDR3 sequence: CSASSGNNEQFF. The CDR3 coding sequence is TGCAGTGCTAGTAGCGGTAACAATGAGCAGTTCTTC.

This clonotype was counted many times. The chain combines TRBV7-2 with TRBJ2-7, with TRBD1 identical over 7 bases. In germline, CDR1 is SGHTA, CDR2 FQGNSA. This CDR3 contains 13 residues. V shed 7 bases, J shed 0 bases, and the junction held 3 bases outside the gene matches. The DNA of the CDR3 is TGTGCCAGCAAGACAGGGTTCTCCTACGAGCAGTACTTC. Translated: CASKTGFSYEQYF.

This clonotype occurred many times. The chain uses TRBV29-1 and TRBJ2-7, with D perhaps assigned TRBD1 or TRBD2 (5 bases each). The germline CDR1 and CDR2 sequences are SQVTM and ANQGSEA. CDR3 length equals 14 residues. V lost 1 base and J lost 2, with 12 bases in between. The CDR3, as DNA: TGCAGCGTTGAAGGCGAAGGGACCACCTACGAGCAGTACTTC. It codes for CSVEGEGTTYEQYF.

With respect to this clonotype: It may be a read error: a sequence one base away is much more abundant. This chain connects TRBV20-1 to TRBJ1-5; possibly TRBD1 for D (6 bases). The CDR3 has 13 residues. Per the germline V gene, CDR1 is DFQATT and CDR2 is SNEGSKA (reference sequence). The CDR3 nucleotides are TGCAGTGGCAGGGGCGCGTTCAATCAGCCCCAGAATTTT. This codes for CSGRGAFNQPQNF.

This clonotype was detected ten times or more. V and J are TRBV12-3 or TRBV12-4 and TRBJ2-5; no reliable D call. Trimming left V 5 bases short and J 2 bases short, with 12 bases between. The CDR3 length is 14 residues. Here the CDR3 DNA reads TGTGCCAGCAGTGGCTCTTATGCGCAAGAGACCCAGTACTTC. Protein product: CASSGSYAQETQYF.

The rearrangement links TRBV20-1 to TRBJ2-1; D may be TRBD2 (6 bases). The V end was cut by 6 bases, the J end by 8 bases, with 20 bases between. This CDR3 contains 14 residues. Germline CDR1 reads DFQATT; CDR2 reads SNEGSKA (reference sequence). The CDR3 DNA is TGCAGTGCAGAAACCCCGGGGCGCGGGGATGAGCAGTTCTTC. It encodes CSAETPGRGDEQFF.

This clonotype has a count of ten or more. The chain links TRBV20-1 to TRBJ2-5, with 8 nucleotides matching TRBD2. From germline, CDR1 is DFQATT and CDR2 SNEGSKA (reference sequence). V lost 5 bases to trimming and J lost 5 bases; unmatched junction nucleotides: 10. CDR3 length equals 14 residues. The CDR3 sequence: CSARPAGAGETQYF. The CDR3 nucleotides are TGCAGTGCTCGCCCAGCGGGAGCGGGGGAGACCCAGTACTTC.

This clonotype was seen ten or more times. This rearrangement joins TRBV5-1 to TRBJ1-2; D gene unclear. The V gene lost 2 bases and the J gene lost 0 bases, with 5 bases spanning the gap. The CDR3 extends over 13 amino acids. Germline-derived CDR1 and CDR2 are SGHRS and YFSETQ. The CDR3 region has the DNA TGCGCCAGCAGCTTACCCTCTAACTATGGCTACACCTTC. The encoded protein is CASSLPSNYGYTF.

Notes on this clonotype: Germline and junction disagree at one end, which may indicate a read error. The gene calls are TRBV6-5 and TRBJ1-5; 10 bases fit TRBD1. From germline, CDR1 is MNHEY and CDR2 SVGAGI. The CDR3 is 15 amino acids. The DNA of the CDR3 is TGTGCCAGCAGTGCGGAGGGACAGGGGAATAAGACCCAGAATTTT. It is translated as CASSAEGQGNKTQNF.

There are a few counts of this clonotype. The CDR3 nucleotides read TGTGCAAGTCGCTACAAACCGGTTGGCAATGAGCAGTTCTTC. Its protein is CASRYKPVGNEQFF. V gene TRBV12-2 combines with J gene TRBJ2-1. TRBV12-2 has pseudogene status. The CDR3 contains 14 residues.

Ten or more counts support this clonotype. The chain carries TRBV29-1 and TRBJ2-7, with 8 bases aligning to TRBD2. Unmatched junction bases numbered 5, after V lost 4 bases and J lost 0 bases. Looked up from germline, CDR1 is SQVTM and CDR2 is ANQGSEA. The CDR3 runs 14 residues. DNA for the CDR3: TGCAGCGTTGGCCGCGGGGGGAGCTCCTACGAGCAGTACTTC. The encoded protein is CSVGRGGSSYEQYF.

The J gene is TRBJ2-7, the V gene TRBV4-2; no definite D call. V shed 0 bases and J shed 0 bases, with 3 bases lying between them. Germline V gene data show CDR1 as LGHNA and CDR2 as YNFKEQ. The CDR3 has 13 amino acids. This chain's CDR3 is CASSQDFSYEQYF. CDR3 nucleotides: TGTGCCAGCAGCCAAGACTTCTCCTACGAGCAGTACTTC.

The table lists this clonotype with many counts. The CDR3 DNA sequence: TGCGCCAGCAGCTATGGCGGGAGCGATACATCAGATACGCAGTATTTT. Its translation is CASSYGGSDTSDTQYF. The chain employs TRBV5-1 and TRBJ2-3, with 7 positions matching TRBD2. The ends lost 3 bases at V and 4 bases at J; junction bases unmatched: 11. The CDR3 runs 16 residues. Looked up from germline, CDR1 is SGHRS and CDR2 is YFSETQ.

This clonotype was detected many times. The CDR3 loop is CASSLDYQETQYF. CDR3 in DNA: TGTGCCAGCAGCTTAGACTATCAAGAGACCCAGTACTTC. The genes are TRBV7-2 and TRBJ2-5, with D uncertain. Germline CDR1 is SGHTA and CDR2 is FQGNSA. The V end was cut by 1 base, the J end by 2 bases, with 5 bases between. The CDR3 extends over 13 amino acids.